These 26 T cell receptor beta chains were all obtained from the same sample, sequenced in a study of regulatory T cells in long-lasting Graves disease. Time point given: newly diagnosed GD, antithyroid drugs for less than 3 months. From PBMCs, RNA was extracted and then used to make the TCR library. Both iRepertoire HTBI primers and Arm-PCR of CDR3 regions were used to build the TCR beta libraries. A single record per CDR3 protein comes from TCRdb applying MiXCR to the multiplex PCR reads. The sample has 580,000 or so distinct CDR3 sequences, 15% to 20% seen once. The same sample was also studied in work on T cells in Graves' hyperthyroidism and ophthalmopathy.

The sequences come from peripheral blood mononuclear cells (PBMCs), collected at new diagnosis, from a patient treated with antithyroid drugs. The receptor source for this set is a man aged 18 to 30 with Graves disease.

This clonotype showed up just a few times. This chain joins TRBV4-1 and TRBJ1-3, with 8 bases aligning to TRBD1. Germline assignment: CDR1 MGHRA and CDR2 YSYEKL. Trimming at V came to 3 bases and at J to 4 bases, leaving 5 bases not matched to a gene. The CDR3 length is 15 residues. The CDR3 protein is CASSHQGADGNTIYF. CDR3 DNA sequence: TGCGCCAGCAGCCACCAGGGGGCGGACGGAAACACCATATATTTT.

The V and J genes are TRBV6-5 and TRBJ2-3; TRBD1 or TRBD2 may be the D gene (5 bases each). Germline V gives CDR1 MNHEY, CDR2 SVGAGI. Trimming shortened V by 2 bases and J by 2 bases, and 23 bases separated the two germline ends. CDR3 length: 19 residues. DNA of the CDR3: TGTGCCAGCAGTTACGGGTCCCCTTTGTTGGGGGATATCACAGATACGCAGTATTTT. Protein product: CASSYGSPLLGDITDTQYF.

The chain is built from TRBV9 and TRBJ1-4; no firm D call. Trimming took 0 bases from V and 7 from J, leaving 13 bases between them. The CDR3 is 15 residues long. Per the germline V gene, CDR1 is SGDLS and CDR2 is YYNGEE. In nucleotides, the CDR3 is TGTGCCAGCAGCGTAGAAGGGTTAATTGGTGAAAAACTGTTTTTT. This translates into CASSVEGLIGEKLFF.

In this sample, this clonotype turned up many times. The V gene is TRBV13, the J gene TRBJ1-1; D gene uncertain. The CDR3 length is 13 residues. Germline loops: CDR1 PRHDT, CDR2 FYEKMQ (reference sequence). V dropped 2 bases and J dropped 6 bases, with 10 bases sitting between them. Written as DNA, the CDR3 is TGTGCCAGCAGCTTACAAGATCTTCCTGAAGCTTTCTTT. Translated: CASSLQDLPEAFF.

At least ten counts were recorded for this clonotype. At one of its ends the junction is not consistent with the germline gene, which may arise from a read error. The V gene is TRBV5-1, the J gene TRBJ1-2; D gene unclear. This CDR3 is 12 amino acids long. Germline V gene data show CDR1 as SGHRS and CDR2 as YFSETQ. The DNA for the CDR3 is TGTGCCAGCAGTCTGGCTTCCTATGGCTACACCTTC. Protein product: CASSLASYGYTF.

This clonotype was detected many times. The chain links TRBV5-1 to TRBJ2-7; possibly TRBD1 for D (5 bases). Looked up from germline, CDR1 is SGHRS and CDR2 is YFSETQ. This CDR3 has 16 residues. Trimming shortened V by 0 bases and J by 2 bases, and 15 bases separated the two germline ends. The CDR3: CASSLAPGPGPYEQYF. CDR3 nucleotide sequence: TGCGCCAGCAGCTTGGCTCCAGGGCCAGGACCCTACGAGCAGTACTTC.

The rearrangement links TRBV28 to TRBJ2-7; 14 nucleotides line up with TRBD2. CDR3 length: 18 residues. J lost 2 bases, V lost 6 bases, and 12 bases had no gene match. The germline V gene encodes CDR1 MDHEN and CDR2 SYDVKM. This CDR3 reads CASRSQTSGRAIAYEQYF. CDR3 DNA: TGTGCCAGCAGATCTCAGACTAGCGGGAGGGCCATCGCCTACGAGCAGTACTTC.

The chain has TRBV5-5 and TRBJ2-6; 7 bases are a match to TRBD2. CDR1 is SGHKS and CDR2 is YYEKEE in the germline V gene (reference sequence). The V segment lost 0 bases and the J segment 11 bases; nucleotides outside the gene matches: 8. CDR3 length: 15 residues. The chain's CDR3 is CASSLVGTTNDVLTF. The CDR3 nucleotides are TGTGCCAGCAGCTTGGTAGGGACTACAAACGACGTCCTGACTTTC. Full variable domain (outside the CDR3, taken from reference TRBV5-5 and TRBJ2-6): DAGVTQSPTHLIKTRGQQVTLRCSPISGHKSVSWYQQVLGQGPQFIFQYYEKEERGRGNFPDRFSARQFPNYSSELNVNALLLGDSALYLCASSLVGTTNDVLTFGAGSRLTVL.

At least ten counts were recorded for this clonotype. The rearrangement uses TRBV29-1 and TRBJ2-5; TRBD2 matches at 12 bases. CDR1 and CDR2 from the germline V gene are SQVTM and ANQGSEA. The CDR3 runs to 16 residues. Unmatched junction bases numbered 5, after V lost 1 base and J lost 2 bases. The CDR3: CSVEGGTSGSQETQYF. CDR3 nucleotides: TGCAGCGTTGAAGGCGGGACTAGCGGGTCACAAGAGACCCAGTACTTC.

There are many counts of this clonotype. No DNA is shown, since the ends of the CDR3 on it are uncertain; the CDR3 is the one TCRdb lists. The rearrangement links TRBV12-3 or TRBV12-4 to TRBJ2-3; the D call TRBD2 from the table was never checked on the DNA. The CDR3 length equals 21 residues, ends included. This chain's CDR3 is CASSVPPGTSGTRRDTDTQYF.

This clonotype was recorded many times. The V gene is TRBV2, the J gene TRBJ2-1, with D perhaps matching TRBD2 (5 bases). Trimming pared 2 bases from V and 10 bases from J, leaving 12 bases between. There are 13 residues in the CDR3. CDR1 is SNHLY and CDR2 is FYNNEI in the germline V gene. This CDR3 reads CASSELPRGEQFF. The CDR3 coding sequence is TGTGCCAGCAGTGAACTACCCCGGGGAGAGCAGTTCTTC.

The rearrangement uses TRBV29-1 and TRBJ1-5; no firm D call. V was pared by 7 bases and J by 1 base, with 11 bases between. Germline lookup yields CDR1 SQVTM and CDR2 ANQGSEA. The length of the CDR3 is 13 residues. DNA of the CDR3: TGCAGCGCCAATAAAGGGAGCAATCAGCCCCAGCATTTT. It translates to CSANKGSNQPQHF.

Regarding this clonotype: A much bigger clone sits one base away, suggesting this may be a read error. V is TRBV6-5 and J is TRBJ1-2; 8 bases fit TRBD1. Germline lookup yields CDR1 MNHEY and CDR2 SVGAGI. Unmatched junction bases numbered 12, after V lost 2 bases and J lost 4 bases. The length of the CDR3 is 17 residues. This chain's CDR3 is CASSYLGRGTGAYGYTF. The CDR3 region has the DNA TGTGCCAGCAGTTACCTTGGGCGAGGGACAGGTGCCTATGGCTACACCTTC.

This clonotype was counted between two and nine times. The V and J genes are TRBV5-1 and TRBJ2-3; no clear D gene. The V gene lost 0 bases and the J gene lost 3 bases, with 11 bases spanning the gap. The CDR3 length is 15 residues. Looked up from germline, CDR1 is SGHRS and CDR2 is YFSETQ. CDR3 nucleotides: TGCGCCAGCAGCTTGGAGGACCCCGGGACAGATACGCAGTATTTT. Translation gives CASSLEDPGTDTQYF.

The V and J genes are TRBV11-3 and TRBJ2-1, with TRBD2 as a possible D gene (5 bases). Trimming took 3 bases from V and 5 from J, leaving 8 bases between them. Germline V gene sequence: CDR1 SGHNT, CDR2 YENEEA. The CDR3 length is 13 residues. This CDR3 is CASSFTRNNEQFF. As DNA, the CDR3 is TGTGCCAGCAGCTTCACTAGAAACAATGAGCAGTTCTTC.

The sample holds many counts of this clonotype. The chain couples TRBV6-1 to TRBJ2-5; 11 positions agree with TRBD2. The V segment lost 5 bases and the J segment 1 base; nucleotides outside the gene matches: 6. The CDR3 runs to 16 residues. Germline V CDR1 and CDR2: MNHNS, SASEGT. CDR3 nucleotides: TGTGCCAGCAGTCAAACTAGCGGGGGCATCCAAGAGACCCAGTACTTC. It specifies CASSQTSGGIQETQYF.

The chain combines TRBV10-1 with TRBJ1-3; tentative D call: TRBD1 (6 bases). Trimming pared 6 bases from V and 1 base from J, leaving 16 bases between. The germline gives CDR1 WNHNN, CDR2 SYGVQD (reference sequence). The CDR3 consists of 16 residues. The CDR3 is CASRPLNRESGNTIYF. CDR3 in DNA: TGCGCCAGCAGACCACTCAACAGGGAATCTGGAAACACCATATATTTT.

This clonotype showed up just a few times. The V call is TRBV5-5, the J call TRBJ2-4, with 13 bases that match TRBD2. Trimming at V came to 4 bases and at J to 2 bases, leaving 6 bases not matched to a gene. This CDR3 has 17 amino acids. The V gene's germline CDR1 is SGHKS and CDR2 YYEKEE (reference sequence). The CDR3 nucleotides are TGTGCCAGCAGCCCCCTACTAGCGGGAGGGCCCAAAAACATTCAGTACTTC. As protein: CASSPLLAGGPKNIQYF.

This clonotype was counted many times. This chain connects TRBV12-3 or TRBV12-4 to TRBJ2-3; 7 bases agree with TRBD2. Germline trimming cut 3 bases from V and 4 bases from J; bases unmatched to any gene: 7. CDR3 length: 15 amino acids. The CDR3 here is CASSFAGARADTQYF. DNA of the CDR3: TGTGCCAGCAGTTTCGCGGGAGCAAGGGCAGATACGCAGTATTTT.

Comments on this clonotype: A much larger clone lies a single base off, so this may be a read error. The chain has TRBV5-1 and TRBJ1-4, with D hard to call. Per the germline V gene, CDR1 is SGHRS and CDR2 is YFSETQ. CDR3 length: 14 amino acids. CDR3 bases: TGCACCAGCAGCATCGGACGCAGAAATGAAAAACTGTTTTTT. Its protein is CTSSIGRRNEKLFF.

At least ten counts were recorded for this clonotype. This chain links TRBV6-2 or TRBV6-3 with TRBJ2-5, with 10 nucleotides matching TRBD2. Germline V gene lookup returns CDR1 MNHEY and CDR2 SVGEGT. CDR3 length: 16 amino acids. After removal of 0 bases from V and 4 bases from J, the junction contained 5 bases not matched to a gene. The CDR3 loop reads CASSYSVLAGAETQYF. CDR3 DNA sequence: TGTGCCAGCAGTTACTCGGTTCTAGCGGGAGCAGAGACCCAGTACTTC.

This clonotype appeared a few times. The gene calls are TRBV6-1 and TRBJ2-7; weak D call: TRBD1 (6 bases). CDR1 and CDR2 from the germline V gene are MNHNS and SASEGT. Trimming took off 3 bases at V and 4 bases at J, with 19 bases between the two ends. The CDR3 runs to 16 residues. The CDR3 nucleotides read TGTGCCAGCAGTGACCGGCCCACGAGGGGGTGGTACGAGCAGTACTTC. Residues: CASSDRPTRGWYEQYF.

The chain employs TRBV29-1 and TRBJ2-1, with unresolved D. Trimming shortened V by 3 bases and J by 6 bases, and 9 bases separated the two germline ends. The CDR3 is 12 amino acids. Per the germline V gene, CDR1 is SQVTM and CDR2 is ANQGSEA. The CDR3 nucleotides read TGCAGCGTTGATTTAGCTTCCAATGAGCAGTTCTTC. It specifies CSVDLASNEQFF.

The CDR3 DNA is TGCAGTGCTAGAGATAATATAGGGCGGGAGATAGAGCAGTTCTTC. Encoded protein: CSARDNIGREIEQFF. J is TRBJ2-1 and V is TRBV20-1; 7 bases agree with TRBD2. The junction had 12 bases not matched to a gene; V was cut back by 0 bases and J by 10 bases. The CDR3 has 15 residues. CDR1 is DFQATT and CDR2 is SNEGSKA in the germline V gene (reference sequence).

The V gene is TRBV20-1, the J gene TRBJ2-5; 9 positions agree with TRBD1. The germline gives CDR1 DFQATT, CDR2 SNEGSKA (reference sequence). Trimming at V came to 4 bases and at J to 5 bases, leaving 11 bases not matched to a gene. The CDR3 is 15 residues long. This CDR3 is CSAINDRGASETQYF. For the CDR3, the DNA is TGCAGTGCTATAAATGACAGGGGGGCTTCTGAGACCCAGTACTTC.

This clonotype was seen many times. V is TRBV11-2 and J is TRBJ2-1; D is unclear. CDR1 is SGHAT and CDR2 is FQNNGV in the germline V gene. This CDR3 is built from 14 residues. Trimming left V 0 bases short and J 2 bases short, with 5 bases between. Here the CDR3 reads CASSLEPTYNEQFF. CDR3 DNA sequence: TGTGCCAGCAGCTTAGAGCCGACCTACAATGAGCAGTTCTTC.